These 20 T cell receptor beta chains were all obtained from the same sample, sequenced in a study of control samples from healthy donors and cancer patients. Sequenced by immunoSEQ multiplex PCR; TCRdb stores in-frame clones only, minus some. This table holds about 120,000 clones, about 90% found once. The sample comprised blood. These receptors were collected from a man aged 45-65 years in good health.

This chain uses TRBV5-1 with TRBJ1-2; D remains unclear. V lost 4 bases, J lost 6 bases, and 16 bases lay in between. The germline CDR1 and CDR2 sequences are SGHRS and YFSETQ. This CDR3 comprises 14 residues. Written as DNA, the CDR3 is TGCGCCAGCAGCACGGAGTCGCCATGGGATGGCTACACCTTC. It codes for CASSTESPWDGYTF.

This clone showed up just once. The CDR3 DNA reads as TGCGCCAGCAGCCCTCGGGACAGCGGGGCAGATACGCAGTATTTT. The encoded protein is CASSPRDSGADTQYF. The chain joins TRBV5-1 to TRBJ2-3; D assignment may be TRBD1 or TRBD2 (7 bases each). The ends were cut back, 4 bases at V and 4 bases at J, with 16 bases in the middle. The CDR3 length is 15 residues. Germline assignment: CDR1 SGHRS and CDR2 YFSETQ.

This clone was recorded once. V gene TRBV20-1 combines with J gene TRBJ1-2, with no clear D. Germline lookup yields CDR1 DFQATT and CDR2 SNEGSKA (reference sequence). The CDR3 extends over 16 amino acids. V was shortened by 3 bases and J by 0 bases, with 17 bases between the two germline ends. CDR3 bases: TGCAGTGCTAGTCTACCCCTCAGGTTGTCTAACTATGGCTACACCTTC. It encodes CSASLPLRLSNYGYTF.

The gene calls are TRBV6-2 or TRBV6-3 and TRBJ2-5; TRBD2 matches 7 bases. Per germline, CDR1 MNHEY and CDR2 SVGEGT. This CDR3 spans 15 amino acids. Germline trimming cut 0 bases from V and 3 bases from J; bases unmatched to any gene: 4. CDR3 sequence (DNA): TGTGCCAGCAGTTACTCCGGGACTATGAAAGAGACCCAGTACTTC. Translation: CASSYSGTMKETQYF.

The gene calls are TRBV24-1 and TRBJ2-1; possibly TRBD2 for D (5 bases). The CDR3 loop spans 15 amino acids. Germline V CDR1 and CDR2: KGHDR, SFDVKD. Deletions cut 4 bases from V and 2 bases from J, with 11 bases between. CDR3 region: CATSDSGITYNEQFF. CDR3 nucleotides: TGTGCCACCAGTGACTCCGGGATCACCTACAATGAGCAGTTCTTC.

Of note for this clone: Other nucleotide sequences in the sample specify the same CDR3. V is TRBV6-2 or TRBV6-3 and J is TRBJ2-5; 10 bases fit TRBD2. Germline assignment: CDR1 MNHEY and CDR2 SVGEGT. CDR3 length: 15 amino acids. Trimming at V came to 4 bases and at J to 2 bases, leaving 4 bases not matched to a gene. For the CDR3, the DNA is TGTGCCAGCAGTTCTAGCGGGGGAATACAAGAGACCCAGTACTTC. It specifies CASSSSGGIQETQYF.

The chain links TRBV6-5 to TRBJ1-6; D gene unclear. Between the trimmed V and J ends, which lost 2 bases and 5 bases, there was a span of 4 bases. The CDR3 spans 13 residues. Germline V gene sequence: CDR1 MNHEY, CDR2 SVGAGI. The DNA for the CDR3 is TGTGCCAGCAGTTACGACCATAATTCACCCCTCCACTTT. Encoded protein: CASSYDHNSPLHF.

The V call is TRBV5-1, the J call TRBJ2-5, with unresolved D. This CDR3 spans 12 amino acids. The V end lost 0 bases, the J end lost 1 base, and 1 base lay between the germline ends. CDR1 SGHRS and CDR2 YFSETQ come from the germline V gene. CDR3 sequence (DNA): TGCGCCAGCAGCTTGGCCCAAGAGACCCAGTACTTC. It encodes CASSLAQETQYF.

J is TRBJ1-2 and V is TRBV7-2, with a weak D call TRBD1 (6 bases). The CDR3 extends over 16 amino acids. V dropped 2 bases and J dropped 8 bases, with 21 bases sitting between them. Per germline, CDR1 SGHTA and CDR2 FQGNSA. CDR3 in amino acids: CASSLSPRGSVEGYTF. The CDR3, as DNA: TGTGCCAGCAGCTTATCCCCCAGGGGCTCGGTGGAAGGCTACACCTTC.

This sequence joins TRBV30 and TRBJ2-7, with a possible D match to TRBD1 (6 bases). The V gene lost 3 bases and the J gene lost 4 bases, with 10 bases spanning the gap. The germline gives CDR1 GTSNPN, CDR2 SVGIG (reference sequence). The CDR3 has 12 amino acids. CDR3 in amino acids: CAWSQQGYEQYF. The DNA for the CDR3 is TGTGCCTGGAGCCAACAGGGTTACGAGCAGTACTTC.

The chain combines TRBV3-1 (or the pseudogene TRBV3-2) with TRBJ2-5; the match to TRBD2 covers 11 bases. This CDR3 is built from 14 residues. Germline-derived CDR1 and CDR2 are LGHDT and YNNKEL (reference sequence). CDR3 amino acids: CAVLTSGVQETQYF. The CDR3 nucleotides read TGTGCAGTTTTGACTAGCGGGGTCCAAGAGACCCAGTACTTC.

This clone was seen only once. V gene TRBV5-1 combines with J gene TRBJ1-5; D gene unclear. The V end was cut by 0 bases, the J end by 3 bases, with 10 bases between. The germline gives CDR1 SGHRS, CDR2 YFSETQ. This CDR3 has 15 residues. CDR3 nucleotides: TGCGCCAGCAGCTTGGAGGCGGGGTCCAATCAGCCCCAGCATTTT. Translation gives CASSLEAGSNQPQHF.

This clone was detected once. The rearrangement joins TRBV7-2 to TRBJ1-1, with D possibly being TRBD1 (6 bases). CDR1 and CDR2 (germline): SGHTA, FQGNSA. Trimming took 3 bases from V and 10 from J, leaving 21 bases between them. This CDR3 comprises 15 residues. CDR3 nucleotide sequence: TGTGCCAGCAGCTTTAGTACCAGGGGCGGAAGGGGAGCTTTCTTT. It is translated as CASSFSTRGGRGAFF. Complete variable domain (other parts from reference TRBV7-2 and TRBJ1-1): GAGVSQSPSNKVTEKGKDVELRCDPISGHTALYWYRQSLGQGLEFLIYFQGNSAPDKSGLPSDRFSAERTGGSVSTLTIQRTQQEDSAVYLCASSFSTRGGRGAFFGQGTRLTVV.

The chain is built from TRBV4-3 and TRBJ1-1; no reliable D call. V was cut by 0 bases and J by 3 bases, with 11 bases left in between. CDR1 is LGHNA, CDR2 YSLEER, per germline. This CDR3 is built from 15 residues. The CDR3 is CASSQDGRPDTEAFF. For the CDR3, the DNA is TGCGCCAGCAGCCAAGATGGCCGGCCGGACACTGAAGCTTTCTTT.

CDR3 nucleotides: TGTGCCAGCAGCTTAGCTCACGGACCGTACTACGAGCAGTACTTC. Encoded protein: CASSLAHGPYYEQYF. The genes are TRBV7-2 and TRBJ2-7; D is uncertain. CDR3 length equals 15 residues. V shed 0 bases and J shed 3 bases, with 12 bases lying between them. The germline gives CDR1 SGHTA, CDR2 FQGNSA.

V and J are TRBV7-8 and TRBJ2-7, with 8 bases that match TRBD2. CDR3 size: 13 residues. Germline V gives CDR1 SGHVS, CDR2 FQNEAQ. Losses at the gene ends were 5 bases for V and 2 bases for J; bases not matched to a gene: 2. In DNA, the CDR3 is TGTGCCAGCAGCCCGGGGGGGCCCTACGAGCAGTACTTC. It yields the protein CASSPGGPYEQYF.

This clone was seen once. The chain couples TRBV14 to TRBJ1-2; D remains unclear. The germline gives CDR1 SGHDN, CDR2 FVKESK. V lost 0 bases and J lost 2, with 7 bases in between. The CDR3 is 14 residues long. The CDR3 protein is CASSQDRTNYGYTF. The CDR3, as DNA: TGTGCCAGCAGCCAAGATCGGACGAACTATGGCTACACCTTC. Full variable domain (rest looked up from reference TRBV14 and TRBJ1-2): EAGVTQFPSHSVIEKGQTVTLRCDPISGHDNLYWYRRVMGKEIKFLLHFVKESKQDESGMPNNRFLAERTGGTYSTLKVQPAELEDSGVYFCASSQDRTNYGYTFGSGTRLTVV.

CDR3 in DNA: TGTGCCAGCAGGGGGGGACAGGGCCCCAATTCACCCCTCCACTTT. It codes for CASRGGQGPNSPLHF. The chain is built from TRBV6-5 and TRBJ1-6, with 9 bases that match TRBD1. The V gene's germline CDR1 is MNHEY and CDR2 SVGAGI. Germline trimming cut 6 bases from V and 7 bases from J; bases unmatched to any gene: 7. The CDR3 totals 15 residues.

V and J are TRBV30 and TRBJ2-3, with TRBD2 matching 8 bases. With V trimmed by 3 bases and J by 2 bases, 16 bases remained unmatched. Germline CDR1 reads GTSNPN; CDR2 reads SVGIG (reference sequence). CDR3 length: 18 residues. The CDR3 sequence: CAWRGLAGIAGDTDTQYF. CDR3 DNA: TGTGCCTGGAGAGGGCTAGCGGGTATCGCCGGAGACACAGATACGCAGTATTTT.

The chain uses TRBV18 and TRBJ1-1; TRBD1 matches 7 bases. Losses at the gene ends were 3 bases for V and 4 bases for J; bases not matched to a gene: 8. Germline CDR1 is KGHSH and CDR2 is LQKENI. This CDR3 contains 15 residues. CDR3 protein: CASSPPGQFGTEAFF. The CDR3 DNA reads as TGTGCCAGCTCACCGCCGGGACAGTTCGGCACTGAAGCTTTCTTT.